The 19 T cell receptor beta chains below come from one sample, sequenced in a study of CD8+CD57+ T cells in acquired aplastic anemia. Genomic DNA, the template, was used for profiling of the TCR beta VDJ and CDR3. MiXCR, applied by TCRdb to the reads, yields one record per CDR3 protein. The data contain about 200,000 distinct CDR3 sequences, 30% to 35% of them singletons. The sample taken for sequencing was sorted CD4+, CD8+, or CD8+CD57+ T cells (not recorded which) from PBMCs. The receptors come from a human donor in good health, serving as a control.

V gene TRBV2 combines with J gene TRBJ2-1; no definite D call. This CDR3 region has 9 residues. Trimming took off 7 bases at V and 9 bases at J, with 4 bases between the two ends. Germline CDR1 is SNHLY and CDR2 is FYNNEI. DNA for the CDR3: TGTGCCAGCAATTGTGAGCAGTTCTTC. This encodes CASNCEQFF.

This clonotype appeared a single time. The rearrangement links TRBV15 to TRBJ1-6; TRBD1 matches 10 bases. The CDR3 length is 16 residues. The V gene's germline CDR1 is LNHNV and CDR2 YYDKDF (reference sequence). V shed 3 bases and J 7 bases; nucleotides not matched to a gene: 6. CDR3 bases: TGTGCCACCAGCAGGGCTCCGGGACAGGGGAATTCACCCCTCCACTTT. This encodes CATSRAPGQGNSPLHF.

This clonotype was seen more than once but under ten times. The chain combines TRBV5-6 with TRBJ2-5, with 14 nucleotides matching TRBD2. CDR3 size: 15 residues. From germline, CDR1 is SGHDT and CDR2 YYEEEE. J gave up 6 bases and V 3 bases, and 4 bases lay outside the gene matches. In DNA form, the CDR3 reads TGTGCCAGCAGCTCGACTAGCGGGGGGGCCAAGACCCAGTACTTC. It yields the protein CASSSTSGGAKTQYF.

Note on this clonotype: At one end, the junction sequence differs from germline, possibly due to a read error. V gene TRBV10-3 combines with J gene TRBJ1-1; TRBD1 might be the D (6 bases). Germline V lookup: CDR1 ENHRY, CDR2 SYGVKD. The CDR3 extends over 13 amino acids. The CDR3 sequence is CAIRNGQTTEAFF. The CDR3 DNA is TGTGCCATCAGGAATGGACAGACCACTGAAGCCTTCTTT.

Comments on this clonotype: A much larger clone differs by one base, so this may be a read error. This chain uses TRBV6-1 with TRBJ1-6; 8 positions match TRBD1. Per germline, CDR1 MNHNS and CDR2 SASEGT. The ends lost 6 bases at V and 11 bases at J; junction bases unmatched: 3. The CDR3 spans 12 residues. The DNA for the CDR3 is TGTGCCAGCAGCGGACAGGGAGCACCCCTCCACTTT. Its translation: CASSGQGAPLHF.

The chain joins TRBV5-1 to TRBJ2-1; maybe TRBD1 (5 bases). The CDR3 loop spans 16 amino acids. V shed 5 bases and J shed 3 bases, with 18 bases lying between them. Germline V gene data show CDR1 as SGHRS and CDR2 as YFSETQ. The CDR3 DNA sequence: TGCGCCAGCAGTGGGGCGCCTACGAACCTCTACAATGAGCAGTTCTTC. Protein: CASSGAPTNLYNEQFF.

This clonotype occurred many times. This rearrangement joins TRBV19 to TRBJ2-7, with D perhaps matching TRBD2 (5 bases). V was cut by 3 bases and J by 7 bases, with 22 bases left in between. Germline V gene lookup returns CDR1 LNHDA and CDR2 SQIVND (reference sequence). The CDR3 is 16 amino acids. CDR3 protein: CASSINLLAANKEQYF. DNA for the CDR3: TGTGCCAGTAGTATCAATCTCCTAGCAGCCAACAAGGAGCAGTACTTC. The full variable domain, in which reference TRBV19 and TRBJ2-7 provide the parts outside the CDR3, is DGGITQSPKYLFRKEGQNVTLSCEQNLNHDAMYWYRQDPGQGLRLIYYSQIVNDFQKGDIAEGYSVSREKKESFPLTVTSAQKNPTAFYLCASSINLLAANKEQYFGPGTRLTVT.

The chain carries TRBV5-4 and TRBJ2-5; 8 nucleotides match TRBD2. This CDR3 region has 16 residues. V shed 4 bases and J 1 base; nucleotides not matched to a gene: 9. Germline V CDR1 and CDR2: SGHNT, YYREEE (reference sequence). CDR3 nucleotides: TGTGCCAGCAGCGGACCTCTTAGCGGGACCCAAGAGACCCAGTACTTC. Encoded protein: CASSGPLSGTQETQYF.

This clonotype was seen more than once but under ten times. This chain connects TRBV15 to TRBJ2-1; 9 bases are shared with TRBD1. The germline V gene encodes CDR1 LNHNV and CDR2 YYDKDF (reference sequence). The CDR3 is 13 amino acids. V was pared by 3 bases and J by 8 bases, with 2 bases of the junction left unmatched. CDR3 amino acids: CATSRDRGHEQFF. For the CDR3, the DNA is TGTGCCACCAGCAGGGACAGGGGCCATGAGCAGTTCTTC.

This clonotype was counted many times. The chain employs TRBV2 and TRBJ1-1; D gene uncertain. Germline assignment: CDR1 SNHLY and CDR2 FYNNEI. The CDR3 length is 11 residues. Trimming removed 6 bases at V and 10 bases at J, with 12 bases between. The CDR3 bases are TGTGCCAGCAGACGGCTGGGTCCAGCTTTCTTT. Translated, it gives CASRRLGPAFF.

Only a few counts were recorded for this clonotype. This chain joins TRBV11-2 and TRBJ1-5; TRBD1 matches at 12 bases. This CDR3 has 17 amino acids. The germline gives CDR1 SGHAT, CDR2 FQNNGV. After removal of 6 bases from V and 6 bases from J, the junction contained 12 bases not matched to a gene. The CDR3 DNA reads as TGTGCCAGCAGTACCCGACTCCGGGACAGGGGGCGTCAGCCCCAGCATTTT. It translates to CASSTRLRDRGRQPQHF.

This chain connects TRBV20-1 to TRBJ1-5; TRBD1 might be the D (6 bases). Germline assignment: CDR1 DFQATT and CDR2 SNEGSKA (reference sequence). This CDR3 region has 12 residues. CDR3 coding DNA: TGCAGCGTGACAGGCAGCAATCAGCCCCAGCATTTT. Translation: CSVTGSNQPQHF.

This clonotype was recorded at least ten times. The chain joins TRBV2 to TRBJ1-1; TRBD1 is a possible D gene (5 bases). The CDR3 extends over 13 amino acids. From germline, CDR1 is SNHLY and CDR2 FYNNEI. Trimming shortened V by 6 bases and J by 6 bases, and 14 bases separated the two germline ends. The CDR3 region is CASSVEGFSEAFF. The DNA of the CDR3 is TGTGCCAGCAGCGTTGAGGGGTTCTCTGAAGCTTTCTTT.

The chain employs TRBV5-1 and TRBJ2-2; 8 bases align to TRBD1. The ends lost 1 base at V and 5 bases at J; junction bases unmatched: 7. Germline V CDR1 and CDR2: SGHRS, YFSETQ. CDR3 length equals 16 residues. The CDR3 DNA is TGCGCCAGCAGCTTGAGTGGACAGGGAGGTACCGGGGAGCTGTTTTTT. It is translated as CASSLSGQGGTGELFF.

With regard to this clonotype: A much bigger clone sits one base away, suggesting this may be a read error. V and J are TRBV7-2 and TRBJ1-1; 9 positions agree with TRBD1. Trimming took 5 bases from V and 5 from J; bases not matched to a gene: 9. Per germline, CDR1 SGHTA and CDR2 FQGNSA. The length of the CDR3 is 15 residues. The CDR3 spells CASSPVQGALTEAFF. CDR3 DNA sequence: TGTGCCAGCAGCCCAGTACAGGGGGCGCTTACTGAAGCTTTCTTT.

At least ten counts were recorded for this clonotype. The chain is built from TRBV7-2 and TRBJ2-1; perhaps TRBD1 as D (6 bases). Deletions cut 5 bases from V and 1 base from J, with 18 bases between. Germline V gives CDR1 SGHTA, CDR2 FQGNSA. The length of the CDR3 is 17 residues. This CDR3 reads CASSRAGVFASYNEQFF. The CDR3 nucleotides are TGTGCCAGCAGCAGGGCAGGGGTGTTCGCGTCCTACAATGAGCAGTTCTTC. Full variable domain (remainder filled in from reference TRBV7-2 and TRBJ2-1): GAGVSQSPSNKVTEKGKDVELRCDPISGHTALYWYRQSLGQGLEFLIYFQGNSAPDKSGLPSDRFSAERTGGSVSTLTIQRTQQEDSAVYLCASSRAGVFASYNEQFFGPGTRLTVL.

In nucleotides, the CDR3 is TGCGCCAGCAGCTTGGGCCTGGGCTTGAATGGCTACACCTTC. As protein: CASSLGLGLNGYTF. The chain links TRBV5-1 to TRBJ1-2; no definite D call. The CDR3 runs to 14 residues. The germline V and J ends were trimmed by 0 bases and 6 bases, with 12 bases remaining between them. CDR1 is SGHRS and CDR2 is YFSETQ in the germline V gene.

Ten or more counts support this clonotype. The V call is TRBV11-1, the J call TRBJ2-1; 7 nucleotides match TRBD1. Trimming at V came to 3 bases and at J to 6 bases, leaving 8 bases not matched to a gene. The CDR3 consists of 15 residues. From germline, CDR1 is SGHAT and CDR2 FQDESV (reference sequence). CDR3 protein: CASSFGNRGINEQFF. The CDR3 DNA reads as TGTGCCAGCAGCTTTGGCAACAGGGGAATCAATGAGCAGTTCTTC.

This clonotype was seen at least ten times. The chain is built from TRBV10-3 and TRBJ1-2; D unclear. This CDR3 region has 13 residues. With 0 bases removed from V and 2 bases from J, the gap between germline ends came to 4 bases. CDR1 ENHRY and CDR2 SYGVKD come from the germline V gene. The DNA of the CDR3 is TGTGCCATCAGTGAGTCAGGAAACTATGGCTACACCTTC. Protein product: CAISESGNYGYTF.